What follows is one T cell receptor (beta chain) and its context. Its antigen is undetermined. Thawed PBMCs were FACS-sorted into unstimulated CD4+CD25+CD127- regulatory T cells, CD4+CD25- non-regulatory cells, CD4 and CD8 cells. An overnight rest at 37°C with approximately 210 IU/ml IL-2 preceded regulatory T cell sorting from thawed PBMCs. The data originate from a study of Tregs in tolerant kidney transplant recipients. The study's findings and limits: Biological reproducibility was not directly addressed, but technical replication error appeared minimal. Expanding Tregs on activated donor B cells appeared to best identify donor-specific TCRbeta clones.

TCRdb keeps only in-frame clones here, not all; method: immunoSEQ multiplex PCR. The data contain roughly 45,000 clones, about 90% of them seen just once; the ten biggest clones take up 0.55% to 0.75%. Per germline, CDR1 MNHNY and CDR2 SVGAGI (reference sequence). Trimming cost V 5 bases and J 8 bases, with 25 bases left between them. The CDR3 spans 16 residues. The sequenced sample consisted of Tregs from blood. The sequence derives from a human donor in good health. The rearrangement joins TRBV6-6 to TRBJ2-7; the D call may be TRBD1 or TRBD2 (5 bases each). CDR3 sequence reads: CASSGLLGELRLKQYF. CDR3 DNA: TGTGCCAGCAGTGGACTTCTAGGGGAGCTTAGGCTTAAGCAGTACTTC.